This T cell receptor beta chain was observed in a study of somatic mutations in cytotoxic T cells in rheumatoid arthritis. Study-wide points: Among rheumatoid arthritis patients and age-matched healthy controls, CD8+ T-cell clonality was not significantly different.

In regard to this clone: Its antigen is unknown.

The germline V and J ends were trimmed by 4 bases and 3 bases, with 15 bases remaining between them. The CDR3 totals 15 residues. CDR1 and CDR2 from the germline V gene are MDHEN and SYDVKM. In the authors' workflow: Matching published virus-specific TCRB sequences was rare for patient CD8+ clones that were larger than 1%. The data were produced by immunoSEQ multiplex PCR, yet TCRdb's version contains in-frame clones alone and is incomplete. V and J calls plus clone size are reproduced from that table; the DNA served to infer D and trimming. The repertoire holds about 18,000 clones, around four fifths seen once, with over 25% in the top ten.

The J gene is TRBJ2-5, the V gene TRBV28, with D tentatively TRBD2 (6 bases). This TCR derives from an adult with rheumatoid arthritis. The sample was CD8+ T cells sorted from blood. In nucleotides, the CDR3 is TGTGCCAGCAGTTCAGGGACTTCTTTAAAAGAGACCCAGTACTTC. It yields the protein CASSSGTSLKETQYF.